The 23 T cell receptor beta chains below were found in one sample sequenced in a study of regulatory T cells in long-lasting Graves disease. Arm-PCR of CDR3 regions with iRepertoire HTBI primers generated TCR beta libraries. TCRdb re-called the multiplex PCR reads through MiXCR, storing one row per CDR3 protein. Altogether 530,000 or so distinct CDR3 sequences are present, 16% being singletons, with the ten largest covering 12%. The sample's time point: newly diagnosed GD, antithyroid drugs for less than 3 months. The TCR library was made from RNA that had been extracted from PBMCs in TRIzol. In addition, the sample was reused for a study of T cells in Graves' hyperthyroidism and ophthalmopathy.

Sequencing used peripheral blood mononuclear cells (PBMCs), obtained at new diagnosis, from a patient treated with antithyroid drugs. The receptors here all came from a man between 18 and 35 years old with Graves disease.

The V gene is TRBV28, the J gene TRBJ2-7, with D hard to call. The V gene lost 3 bases and the J gene lost 4 bases, with 13 bases spanning the gap. Looked up from germline, CDR1 is MDHEN and CDR2 is SYDVKM. The CDR3 has 14 amino acids. The CDR3 DNA reads TGTGCCAGCAGTTTCGGCCGTAGATCTTACGAGCAGTACTTC. It encodes CASSFGRRSYEQYF. Filled out from reference TRBV28 and TRBJ2-7, the complete variable domain reads DVKVTQSSRYLVKRTGEKVFLECVQDMDHENMFWYRQDPGLGLRLIYFSYDVKMKEKGDIPEGYSVSREKKERFSLILESASTNQTSMYLCASSFGRRSYEQYFGPGTRLTVT.

This sequence joins TRBV30 and TRBJ1-2, with D possibly being TRBD1 (5 bases). This CDR3 spans 13 amino acids. Germline V gene data show CDR1 as GTSNPN and CDR2 as SVGIG (reference sequence). V was clipped by 3 bases and J by 4 bases, with 12 bases between them. CDR3 sequence reads: CAWRSGGTYGYTF. The CDR3 nucleotides read TGTGCCTGGAGGTCCGGGGGGACCTATGGCTACACCTTC.

This chain joins TRBV19 and TRBJ2-1; TRBD2 might be the D (8 bases). Trimming took off 5 bases at V and 9 bases at J, with 23 bases between the two ends. The CDR3 extends over 16 amino acids. Germline-derived CDR1 and CDR2 are LNHDA and SQIVND (reference sequence). CDR3 region: CASSLPGGGLSREQFF. The CDR3 nucleotides are TGTGCCAGTAGTCTCCCGGGAGGGGGCTTATCCCGTGAGCAGTTCTTC. Filled out from reference TRBV19 and TRBJ2-1, the complete variable domain reads DGGITQSPKYLFRKEGQNVTLSCEQNLNHDAMYWYRQDPGQGLRLIYYSQIVNDFQKGDIAEGYSVSREKKESFPLTVTSAQKNPTAFYLCASSLPGGGLSREQFFGPGTRLTVL.

The chain carries TRBV10-3 and TRBJ1-1; D may be TRBD1 (6 bases). V lost 6 bases and J lost 6, with 17 bases in between. Germline lookup yields CDR1 ENHRY and CDR2 SYGVKD. The CDR3 is made up of 14 amino acids. The CDR3 reads CAIRDTGPWAEAFF. In DNA, the CDR3 is TGTGCCATCAGGGATACAGGGCCATGGGCTGAAGCTTTCTTT.

Of note for this clonotype: The final CDR3 position lacks the conserved phenylalanine or tryptophan, pointing to a likely read error. The J gene is TRBJ2-7, the V gene TRBV12-5; 8 bases align to TRBD2. CDR3 size: 17 residues. Germline V gives CDR1 LGHNT, CDR2 FRNRAP. Germline trimming cut 2 bases from V and 0 bases from J; bases unmatched to any gene: 9. The CDR3 reads CASGLTLAGLNSYEQYS. The CDR3, as DNA: TGTGCTAGTGGTTTGACCCTAGCGGGCCTAAACTCCTACGAGCAGTACTCC.

About this clonotype itself: The junction does not match germline at one end; this may be a read error. The chain joins TRBV5-5 to TRBJ2-1, with D tentatively TRBD2 (6 bases). TRBJ2-5 explains the end of the DNA better; the J call may be wrong. CDR3 length: 17 residues. Germline CDR1 SGHKS, CDR2 YYEKEE (reference sequence). The CDR3 sequence is CASSQALGAGTGETQYF. The DNA for the CDR3 is TGCGCCAGCAGCCAAGCTCTCGGCGCCGGGACTGGAGAGACCCAGTACTTC.

This clonotype was recorded a few times. This chain joins TRBV6-1 and TRBJ1-6; 8 nucleotides agree with TRBD1. The germline V gene encodes CDR1 MNHNS and CDR2 SASEGT. The CDR3 loop spans 14 amino acids. Trimming cost V 6 bases and J 10 bases; bases outside gene matches: 8. CDR3 amino acids: CASSSGGKGSPLHF. DNA for the CDR3: TGTGCCAGCAGCTCAGGGGGCAAGGGATCACCCCTCCACTTT.

This chain uses TRBV28 with TRBJ1-4; TRBD1 matches at 7 bases. CDR1 is MDHEN and CDR2 is SYDVKM in the germline V gene. Losses at the gene ends were 5 bases for V and 4 bases for J; bases not matched to a gene: 7. CDR3 length equals 15 residues. The CDR3 loop is CASSRQGQGNEKLFF. The CDR3 coding sequence is TGTGCCAGCAGTCGACAGGGTCAGGGTAATGAAAAACTGTTTTTT.

The V gene is TRBV12-3 or TRBV12-4, the J gene TRBJ1-2; D is possibly TRBD1 (6 bases). Between the trimmed V and J ends, which lost 3 bases and 7 bases, there was a span of 12 bases. The CDR3 covers 13 residues. This CDR3 is CASSFSGGGGYTF. CDR3 nucleotide sequence: TGTGCCAGCAGTTTCTCCGGGGGCGGTGGCTACACCTTC.

The rearrangement links TRBV24-1 to TRBJ2-3; the D gene could be TRBD1 or TRBD2 (5 bases each). V lost 4 bases to trimming and J lost 2 bases, with 12 bases between them. Germline assignment: CDR1 KGHDR and CDR2 SFDVKD. There are 15 residues in the CDR3. The CDR3 DNA sequence: TGTGCCACCAGTGACACGGGGCGTAACACAGATACGCAGTATTTT. Its protein is CATSDTGRNTDTQYF.

V usage is TRBV29-1 and J usage is TRBJ1-4; TRBD1 agrees at 7 bases. CDR1 and CDR2 from the germline V gene are SQVTM and ANQGSEA. The junction had 7 bases not matched to a gene; V was cut back by 6 bases and J by 3 bases. The CDR3 has 14 residues. The CDR3 reads CSVRGQRSNEKLFF. In DNA form, the CDR3 reads TGCAGCGTAAGGGGACAGCGCTCTAATGAAAAACTGTTTTTT.

The table lists this clonotype with many counts. The gene calls are TRBV27 and TRBJ2-3; D is uncertain. This CDR3 region has 14 residues. Germline-derived CDR1 and CDR2 are MNHEY and SMNVEV (reference sequence). V was shortened by 0 bases and J by 2 bases, with 6 bases between the two germline ends. The CDR3 is CASSLSLITDTQYF. Written as DNA, the CDR3 is TGTGCCAGCAGTTTATCCCTAATCACAGATACGCAGTATTTT.

This clonotype was observed many times. This chain links TRBV3-1 with TRBJ2-1; D not resolved. Trimming left V 1 base short and J 6 bases short, with 10 bases between. The CDR3 contains 14 residues. The V gene's germline CDR1 is LGHDT and CDR2 YNNKEL (reference sequence). The CDR3 nucleotides are TGTGCCAGCAGCCAAGTAGGGCTGGTCAATGAGCAGTTCTTC. Its translation is CASSQVGLVNEQFF.

This clonotype was counted at least ten times. The rearrangement uses TRBV12-3 or TRBV12-4 and TRBJ1-4, with D tentatively TRBD1 (5 bases). With 3 bases removed from V and 8 bases from J, the gap between germline ends came to 16 bases. The length of the CDR3 is 15 residues. CDR3 nucleotide sequence: TGTGCCAGCAGTTTCGGGGCAGGGAGGGGAGAAAAACTGTTTTTT. It translates to CASSFGAGRGEKLFF.

The chain couples TRBV5-1 to TRBJ2-5; the D is unclear. Trimming shortened V by 4 bases and J by 3 bases, and 16 bases separated the two germline ends. The CDR3 spans 15 residues. Germline V gene sequence: CDR1 SGHRS, CDR2 YFSETQ. CDR3: CASSPRRQNKETQYF. The DNA for the CDR3 is TGCGCCAGCAGCCCCCGACGGCAAAACAAAGAGACCCAGTACTTC.

This clonotype was seen only a few times. This chain uses TRBV30 with TRBJ1-1; D is uncertain. Deletions cut 0 bases from V and 0 bases from J, with 11 bases between. Germline CDR1 reads GTSNPN; CDR2 reads SVGIG (reference sequence). The CDR3 contains 15 residues. The CDR3 here is CAWSVLGLMNTEAFF. CDR3 coding DNA: TGTGCCTGGAGTGTACTAGGACTGATGAACACTGAAGCTTTCTTT.

This clonotype occurred many times. The CDR3 DNA reads TGTGCCAGCAGCGGACTTAGAATGGCGACAGGGATCAACGAGCAGTACTTC. Amino acids: CASSGLRMATGINEQYF. V usage is TRBV11-2 and J usage is TRBJ2-7, with 7 bases aligning to TRBD1. V lost 5 bases to trimming and J lost 5 bases; unmatched junction nucleotides: 18. Germline-derived CDR1 and CDR2 are SGHAT and FQNNGV. This CDR3 has 17 residues.

This clonotype was counted at least ten times. The chain uses TRBV12-3 or TRBV12-4 and TRBJ2-1; TRBD2 matches 12 bases. This CDR3 is 18 amino acids long. Losses at the gene ends were 2 bases for V and 6 bases for J; bases not matched to a gene: 11. The chain's CDR3 is CASSLPGRTSGAINEQFF. CDR3 nucleotides: TGTGCCAGCAGTTTACCGGGGCGGACTAGCGGGGCTATCAATGAGCAGTTCTTC.

This clonotype was seen ten or more times. J is TRBJ2-3 and V is TRBV9; D is unclear. The germline gives CDR1 SGDLS, CDR2 YYNGEE. V was pared by 1 base and J by 0 bases, with 9 bases between. There are 15 residues in the CDR3. The CDR3 coding sequence is TGTGCCAGCAGCGTAACCCCGGGCAGCACAGATACGCAGTATTTT. As protein: CASSVTPGSTDTQYF.

This clonotype was counted ten times or more. The gene calls are TRBV2 and TRBJ1-1; D perhaps matches TRBD1 (5 bases). Germline V lookup: CDR1 SNHLY, CDR2 FYNNEI. CDR3 length: 14 residues. V dropped 6 bases and J dropped 3 bases, with 14 bases sitting between them. CDR3 nucleotide sequence: TGTGCCAGCAGACTCCTTGGGACCGACACTGAAGCTTTCTTT. This translates into CASRLLGTDTEAFF.

The chain carries TRBV13 and TRBJ2-5, with D perhaps assigned TRBD1 or TRBD2 (5 bases each). The V and J ends lost 2 bases and 7 bases respectively, with 14 bases between them. The CDR3 has 14 residues. The germline V gene encodes CDR1 PRHDT and CDR2 FYEKMQ (reference sequence). The CDR3 loop is CASSLFSNGGTQYF. The CDR3 DNA sequence: TGTGCCAGCAGCTTATTTTCTAATGGGGGGACCCAGTACTTC.

In its sample, this clonotype was seen many times. J is TRBJ1-4 and V is TRBV10-3; D remains ambiguous. CDR3 length: 13 residues. The germline gives CDR1 ENHRY, CDR2 SYGVKD. Trimming cost V 6 bases and J 5 bases, with 10 bases left between them. CDR3 residues: CAISPVLNEKLFF. The CDR3 nucleotides read TGTGCCATCAGCCCAGTATTGAATGAAAAACTGTTTTTT.

This clonotype was counted at least ten times. The genes are TRBV2 and TRBJ2-3, with 7 bases lining up with TRBD2. Losses at the gene ends were 8 bases for V and 4 bases for J; bases not matched to a gene: 6. CDR1 and CDR2 from the germline V gene are SNHLY and FYNNEI. The CDR3 is made up of 13 amino acids. The CDR3 DNA reads as TGTGCCAGCGAACTCGCGGGGGCAGATACGCAGTATTTT. Amino acid sequence: CASELAGADTQYF.